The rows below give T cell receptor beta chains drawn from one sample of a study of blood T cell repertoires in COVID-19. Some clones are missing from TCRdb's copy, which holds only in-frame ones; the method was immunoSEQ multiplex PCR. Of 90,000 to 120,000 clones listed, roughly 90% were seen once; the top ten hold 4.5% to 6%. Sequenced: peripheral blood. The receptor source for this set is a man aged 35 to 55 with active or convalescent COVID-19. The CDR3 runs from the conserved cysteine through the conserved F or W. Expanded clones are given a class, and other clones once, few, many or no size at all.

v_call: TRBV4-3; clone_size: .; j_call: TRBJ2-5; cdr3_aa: CASSQNRGAQETQYF
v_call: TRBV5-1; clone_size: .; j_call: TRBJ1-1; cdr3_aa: CASSLTVGQVNTEAFF
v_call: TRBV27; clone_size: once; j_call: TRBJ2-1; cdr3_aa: CASTQGSEQFF
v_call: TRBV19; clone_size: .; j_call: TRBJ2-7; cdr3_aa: CASSIFGGGPAEQYF
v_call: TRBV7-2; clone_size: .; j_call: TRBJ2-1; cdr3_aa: CASSLVGGSGNEQFF
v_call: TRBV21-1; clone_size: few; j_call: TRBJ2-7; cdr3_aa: CASNGQAPSYEQYF
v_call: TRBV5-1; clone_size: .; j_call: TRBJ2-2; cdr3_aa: CASRSPGNTGELFF
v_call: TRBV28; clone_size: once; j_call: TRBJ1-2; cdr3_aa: CASNTGQHYGYTF
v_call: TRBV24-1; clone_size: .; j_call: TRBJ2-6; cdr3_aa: CATSDLVRVPGANVLTF
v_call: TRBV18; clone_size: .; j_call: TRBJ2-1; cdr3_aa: CASCIDGVSEQFF
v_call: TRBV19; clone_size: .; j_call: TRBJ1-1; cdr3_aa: CASSTGQFANTEAFF
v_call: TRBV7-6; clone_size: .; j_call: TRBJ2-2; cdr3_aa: CASSLERTPNTGELFF
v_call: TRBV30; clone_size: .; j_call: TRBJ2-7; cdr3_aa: CAWSVRRLVNFQQYF
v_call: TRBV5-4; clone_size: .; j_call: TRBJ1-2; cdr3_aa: CASSADKFYGYTF
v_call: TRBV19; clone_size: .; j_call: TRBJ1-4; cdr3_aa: CASSISSTYGQGNEKLFF
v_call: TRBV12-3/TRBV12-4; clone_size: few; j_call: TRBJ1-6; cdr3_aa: CASSVGEASPLHF
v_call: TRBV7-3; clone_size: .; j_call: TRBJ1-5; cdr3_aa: CASSLGQPNQPQHF
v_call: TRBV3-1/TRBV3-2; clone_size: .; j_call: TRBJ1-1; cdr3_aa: CASSRFSGDTEAFF
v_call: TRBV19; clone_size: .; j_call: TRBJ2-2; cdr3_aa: CASSIRGNTGELFF
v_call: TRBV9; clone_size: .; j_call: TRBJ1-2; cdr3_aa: CASSVVSGQPPTF
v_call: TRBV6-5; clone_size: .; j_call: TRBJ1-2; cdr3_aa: CASSSTGTGRGYTF
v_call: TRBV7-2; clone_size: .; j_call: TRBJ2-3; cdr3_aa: CASSLQGADTQYF
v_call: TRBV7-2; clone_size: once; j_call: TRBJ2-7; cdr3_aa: CASSLDFGGSYEQYF
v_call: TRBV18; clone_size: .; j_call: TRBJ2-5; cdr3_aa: CASSPRQTETQYF
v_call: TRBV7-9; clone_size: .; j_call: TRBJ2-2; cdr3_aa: CASSPWDRVDTGELFF
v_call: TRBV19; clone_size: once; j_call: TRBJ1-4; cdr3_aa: CASSITTWRANEKLFF
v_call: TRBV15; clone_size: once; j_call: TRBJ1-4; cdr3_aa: CATSRGQGGEKLFF
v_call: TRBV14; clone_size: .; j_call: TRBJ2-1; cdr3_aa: CASSQETSGSLFDNEQFF
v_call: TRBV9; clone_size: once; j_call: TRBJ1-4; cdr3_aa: CASSLGGLGEKLFF
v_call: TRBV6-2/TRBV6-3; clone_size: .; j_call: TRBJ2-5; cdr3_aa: CASSYWAGQYQETQYF
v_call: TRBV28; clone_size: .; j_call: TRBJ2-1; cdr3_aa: CASSAPGQPYEQFF
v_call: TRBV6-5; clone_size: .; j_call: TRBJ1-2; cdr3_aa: CASSLGTGPPPGSYTF
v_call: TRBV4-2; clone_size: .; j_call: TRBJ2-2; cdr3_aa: CASSTGTSGSGWGELFF
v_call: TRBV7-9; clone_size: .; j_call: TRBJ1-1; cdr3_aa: CASSLAPSAFF
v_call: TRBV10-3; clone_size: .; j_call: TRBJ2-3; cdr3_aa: CAISEASGMTDTQYF
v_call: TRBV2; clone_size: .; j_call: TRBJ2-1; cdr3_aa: CASSAAGEQFF